One and the same sample provided the 14 T cell receptor beta chains below, sequenced in a study of regulatory T cells in long-lasting Graves disease. iRepertoire HTBI primers and Arm-PCR of CDR3 regions built TCR beta libraries. Via MiXCR, TCRdb re-called the multiplex PCR reads, giving one row per CDR3 protein. The sample lists fewer than 350,000 distinct CDR3 sequences; 18% were seen once. Time point here: newly diagnosed GD, antithyroid drugs for less than 3 months. Construction of the TCR library relied on RNA isolated from PBMCs. Sequencing was performed on peripheral blood mononuclear cells (PBMCs), taken at new diagnosis, from a patient treated with antithyroid drugs. These receptors came from a female donor with Graves disease.

This clonotype was observed at least ten times. The rearrangement joins TRBV6-5 to TRBJ2-5; D uncertain. Germline loops: CDR1 MNHEY, CDR2 SVGAGI. The CDR3 length is 14 residues. The V end lost 2 bases, the J end lost 0 bases, and 7 bases lay between the germline ends. CDR3 sequence (DNA): TGTGCCAGCAGTTACGCCTTGTACCAAGAGACCCAGTACTTC. Its protein is CASSYALYQETQYF.

This clonotype showed up many times. The chain combines TRBV7-9 with TRBJ1-5; no firm D call. This CDR3 is 13 amino acids long. V shed 1 base and J shed 8 bases, with 9 bases lying between them. Germline-derived CDR1 and CDR2 are SEHNR and FQNEAQ (reference sequence). The CDR3 DNA reads as TGTGCCAGCAGCTTAGAGGGCCTCAAGCCCCAGCATTTT. Encoded protein: CASSLEGLKPQHF.

The chain uses TRBV5-1 and TRBJ2-3, with D unresolved. The CDR3 covers 14 residues. Deletions cut 0 bases from V and 2 bases from J, with 7 bases between. The germline CDR1 and CDR2 sequences are SGHRS and YFSETQ. For the CDR3, the DNA is TGCGCCAGCAGCTTGGTGGATCTCACAGATACGCAGTATTTT. This translates into CASSLVDLTDTQYF.

Worth noting for this clonotype: A single base is all that separates this from a far larger clone, so a read error is likely. The chain is built from TRBV2 and TRBJ2-7, with a possible D match to TRBD2 (5 bases). The CDR3 length is 14 residues. Germline V gene lookup returns CDR1 SNHLY and CDR2 FYNNEI. The germline V and J ends were trimmed by 7 bases and 7 bases, with 20 bases remaining between them. Here the CDR3 DNA reads TGTGCCAGCAACGGGGTGAGCTCCTACAATGAGCAGTACTTC. Translating it yields CASNGVSSYNEQYF.

This clonotype was recorded many times. This rearrangement joins TRBV18 to TRBJ2-6; no clear D. Trimming cost V 5 bases and J 4 bases, with 18 bases left between them. The germline gives CDR1 KGHSH, CDR2 LQKENI. The CDR3 loop spans 17 amino acids. The CDR3 DNA follows: TGTGCCAGCTCATTCCTCCCCCAGAGCTTGGGGGCCAACGTCCTGACTTTC. Its translation is CASSFLPQSLGANVLTF.

This clonotype was counted a few times. V gene TRBV15 combines with J gene TRBJ1-2; tentative D call: TRBD1 (5 bases). The CDR3 has 16 residues. V gave up 0 bases and J gave up 6 bases, with 17 bases separating them. Germline V gives CDR1 LNHNV, CDR2 YYDKDF (reference sequence). CDR3 protein: CATSRDLVSGTNGYTF. The CDR3, as DNA: TGTGCCACCAGCAGAGACTTAGTGTCGGGGACCAATGGCTACACCTTC.

This clonotype was detected ten times or more. CDR3 protein: CASSVAGYGYTF. In DNA, the CDR3 is TGTGCCAGCAGTGTGGCGGGATATGGCTACACCTTC. The rearrangement links TRBV25-1 to TRBJ1-2; no reliable D call. This CDR3 is 12 amino acids long. Between the trimmed V and J ends, which lost 4 bases and 5 bases, there was a span of 8 bases. Germline V gives CDR1 MGHDK, CDR2 SYGVNS.

This clonotype came up many times. V gene TRBV24-1 combines with J gene TRBJ2-2, with 7 bases lining up with TRBD1. Trimming cost V 7 bases and J 0 bases; bases outside gene matches: 10. Looked up from germline, CDR1 is KGHDR and CDR2 is SFDVKD. The CDR3 spans 17 residues. The CDR3 spells CATSYRDSYANTGELFF. CDR3 DNA: TGTGCCACCAGCTACCGGGACAGCTACGCGAACACCGGGGAGCTGTTTTTT.

With respect to this clonotype: It is unclear where the CDR3 begins or ends on the DNA, so no DNA is shown, and the CDR3 is as TCRdb lists it. The V call is TRBV11-2, the J call TRBJ2-1; TRBD2 was called by the table and not checked on the DNA. Ends included, the CDR3 has 21 residues. The V gene's germline CDR1 is SGHAT and CDR2 FQNNGV. CDR3 loop: CASSFYICSSSLWEYYNEQFF.

The rearrangement links TRBV28 to TRBJ2-7; a weak D match, TRBD1 (7 bases). Trimming took off 3 bases at V and 4 bases at J, with 13 bases between the two ends. The length of the CDR3 is 14 residues. Germline V CDR1 and CDR2: MDHEN, SYDVKM. CDR3 amino acids: CASSFSQGGYEQYF. The CDR3 coding sequence is TGTGCCAGCAGTTTCAGCCAGGGGGGTTACGAGCAGTACTTC.

This clonotype was seen ten or more times. The chain's CDR3 is CASSLASAYIYEQYF. CDR3 bases: TGTGCCAGCAGTTTGGCTAGCGCATATATCTACGAGCAGTACTTC. This chain uses TRBV12-3 or TRBV12-4 with TRBJ2-7; D may be TRBD2 (6 bases). Trimming cost V 3 bases and J 3 bases, with 15 bases left between them. The CDR3 length is 15 residues.

This clonotype has just a few counts. The chain uses TRBV19 and TRBJ1-1; D call uncertain. CDR1 and CDR2 from the germline V gene are LNHDA and SQIVND (reference sequence). The CDR3 extends over 14 amino acids. The V end was cut by 3 bases, the J end by 5 bases, with 13 bases between. The CDR3 DNA reads TGTGCCAGTAGTATCCGGGCCTCAAATACTGAAGCTTTCTTT. This codes for CASSIRASNTEAFF.

CDR3 in amino acids: CASSVGSPWDETQYF. The CDR3 DNA reads TGTGCCAGCAGCGTAGGAAGTCCCTGGGACGAGACCCAGTACTTC. The chain joins TRBV9 to TRBJ2-5; D possibly matches TRBD1 or TRBD2 (5 bases each). This CDR3 is built from 15 residues. Trimming removed 0 bases at V and 5 bases at J, with 14 bases between. Per the germline V gene, CDR1 is SGDLS and CDR2 is YYNGEE. Combining the CDR3 with reference TRBV9 and TRBJ2-5 gives the whole variable domain DSGVTQTPKHLITATGQRVTLRCSPRSGDLSVYWYQQSLDQGLQFLIQYYNGEERAKGNILERFSAQQFPDLHSELNLSSLELGDSALYFCASSVGSPWDETQYFGPGTRLLVL.

This clonotype was counted ten times or more. The V gene is TRBV28, the J gene TRBJ2-7; TRBD1 matches at 8 bases. The ends lost 2 bases at V and 2 bases at J; junction bases unmatched: 11. CDR1 and CDR2 from the germline V gene are MDHEN and SYDVKM. CDR3 length equals 17 residues. The CDR3 coding sequence is TGTGCCAGCAGTTTAGGAGGTGGCTGGGACAGGACCTACGAGCAGTACTTC. Translated, it gives CASSLGGGWDRTYEQYF.